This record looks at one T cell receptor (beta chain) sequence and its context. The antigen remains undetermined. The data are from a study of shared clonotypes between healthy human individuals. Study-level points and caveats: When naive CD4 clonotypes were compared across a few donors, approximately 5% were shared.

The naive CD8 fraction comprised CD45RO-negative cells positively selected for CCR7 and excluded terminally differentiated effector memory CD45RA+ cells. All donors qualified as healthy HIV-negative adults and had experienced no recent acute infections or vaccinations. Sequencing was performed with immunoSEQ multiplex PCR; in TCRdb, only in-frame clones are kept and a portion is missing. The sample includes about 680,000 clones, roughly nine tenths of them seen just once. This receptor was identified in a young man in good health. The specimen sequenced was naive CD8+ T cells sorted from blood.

CDR3 DNA: TGTGCCAGCAGCCCCCCACGCACAGCAGGGATCCACGAGCAGTACTTC. Residues: CASSPPRTAGIHEQYF. This chain links TRBV7-9 with TRBJ2-7, with D tentatively TRBD1 (5 bases). This CDR3 spans 16 amino acids. Germline CDR1 reads SEHNR; CDR2 reads FQNEAQ (reference sequence). The V and J ends lost 5 bases and 5 bases respectively, with 22 bases between them.